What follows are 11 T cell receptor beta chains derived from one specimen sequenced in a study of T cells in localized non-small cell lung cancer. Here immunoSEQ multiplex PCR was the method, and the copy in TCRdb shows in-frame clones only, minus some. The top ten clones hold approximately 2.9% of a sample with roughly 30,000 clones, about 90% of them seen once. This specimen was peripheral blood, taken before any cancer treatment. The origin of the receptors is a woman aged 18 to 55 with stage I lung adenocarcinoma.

The CDR3 DNA reads TGTGCCAGCAGGCCGGGACAGGGAAGTACTGAAGCTTTCTTT. It codes for CASRPGQGSTEAFF. The V gene is TRBV6-1, the J gene TRBJ1-1, with TRBD1 matching 9 bases. V shed 6 bases, J shed 5 bases, and the junction held 7 bases outside the gene matches. The length of the CDR3 is 14 residues. Looked up from germline, CDR1 is MNHNS and CDR2 is SASEGT.

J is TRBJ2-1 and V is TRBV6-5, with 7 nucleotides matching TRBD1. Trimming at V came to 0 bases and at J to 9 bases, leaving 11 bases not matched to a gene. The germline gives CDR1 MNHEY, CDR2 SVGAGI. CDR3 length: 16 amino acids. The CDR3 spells CASSYSEARGSVEQFF. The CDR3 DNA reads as TGTGCCAGCAGTTACTCGGAGGCCAGGGGGTCGGTTGAGCAGTTCTTC.

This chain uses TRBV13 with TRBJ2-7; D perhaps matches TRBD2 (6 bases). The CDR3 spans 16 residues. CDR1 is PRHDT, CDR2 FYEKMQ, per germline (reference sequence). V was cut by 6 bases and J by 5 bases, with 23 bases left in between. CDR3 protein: CASSPLLAGSPHEQYF. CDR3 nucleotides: TGTGCCAGCAGTCCTCTTTTGGCGGGGAGCCCCCACGAGCAGTACTTC. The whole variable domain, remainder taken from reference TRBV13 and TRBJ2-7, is AAGVIQSPRHLIKEKRETATLKCYPIPRHDTVYWYQQGPGQDPQFLISFYEKMQSDKGSIPDRFSAQQFSDYHSELNMSSLELGDSALYFCASSPLLAGSPHEQYFGPGTRLTVT.

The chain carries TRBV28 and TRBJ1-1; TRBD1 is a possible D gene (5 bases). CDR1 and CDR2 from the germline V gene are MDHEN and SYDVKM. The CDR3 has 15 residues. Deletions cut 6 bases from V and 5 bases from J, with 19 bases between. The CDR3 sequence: CASSPLGRGSTEAFF. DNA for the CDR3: TGTGCCAGCAGCCCCCTGGGTAGGGGTTCTACTGAAGCTTTCTTT.

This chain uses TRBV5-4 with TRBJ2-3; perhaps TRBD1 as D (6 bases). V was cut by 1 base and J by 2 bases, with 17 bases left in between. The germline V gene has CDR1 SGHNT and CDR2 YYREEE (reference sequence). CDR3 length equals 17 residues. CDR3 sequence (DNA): TGTGCCAGCAGCTTGCTGCTCGGTGGGGGCCTCACAGATACGCAGTATTTT. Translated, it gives CASSLLLGGGLTDTQYF.

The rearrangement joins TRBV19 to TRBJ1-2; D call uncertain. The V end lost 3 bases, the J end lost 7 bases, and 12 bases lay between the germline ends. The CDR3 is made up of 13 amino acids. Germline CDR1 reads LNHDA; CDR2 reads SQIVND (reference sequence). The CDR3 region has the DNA TGTGCCAGTAGTATCATCCCTGAGGGTGGCTACACCTTC. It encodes CASSIIPEGGYTF.

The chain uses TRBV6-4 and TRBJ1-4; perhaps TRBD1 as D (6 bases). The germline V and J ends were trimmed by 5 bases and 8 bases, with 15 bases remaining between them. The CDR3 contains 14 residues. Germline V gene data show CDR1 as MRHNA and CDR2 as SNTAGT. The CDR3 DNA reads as TGTGCCAGCAGTAGGACAGCCATTGGGGAAAAACTGTTTTTT. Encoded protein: CASSRTAIGEKLFF.

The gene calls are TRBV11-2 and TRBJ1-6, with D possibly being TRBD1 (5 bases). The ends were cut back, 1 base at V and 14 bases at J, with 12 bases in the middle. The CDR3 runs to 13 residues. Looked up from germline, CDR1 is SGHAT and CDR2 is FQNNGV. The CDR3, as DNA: TGTGCCAGCAGCTTAGTAGGGGCCCACGCCCTCCACTTT. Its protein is CASSLVGAHALHF.

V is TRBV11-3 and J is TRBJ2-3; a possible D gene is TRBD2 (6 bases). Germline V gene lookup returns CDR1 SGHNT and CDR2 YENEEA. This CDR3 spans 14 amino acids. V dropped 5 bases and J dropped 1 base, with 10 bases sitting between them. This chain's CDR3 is CASSVGGRTDTQYF. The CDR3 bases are TGTGCCAGCAGCGTGGGAGGCCGCACAGATACGCAGTATTTT. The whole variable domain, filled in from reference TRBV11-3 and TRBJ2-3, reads EAGVVQSPRYKIIEKKQPVAFWCNPISGHNTLYWYLQNLGQGPELLIRYENEEAVDDSQLPKDRFSAERLKGVDSTLKIQPAELGDSAVYLCASSVGGRTDTQYFGPGTRLTVL.

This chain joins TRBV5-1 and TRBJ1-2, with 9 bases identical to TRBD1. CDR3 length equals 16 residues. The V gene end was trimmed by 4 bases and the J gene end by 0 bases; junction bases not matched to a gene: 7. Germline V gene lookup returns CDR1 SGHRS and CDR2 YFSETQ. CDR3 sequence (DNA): TGCGCCAGCAGCCAAGGACAGGGGCTAACTAACTATGGCTACACCTTC. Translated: CASSQGQGLTNYGYTF. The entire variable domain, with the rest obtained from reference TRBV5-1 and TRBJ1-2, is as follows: KAGVTQTPRYLIKTRGQQVTLSCSPISGHRSVSWYQQTPGQGLQFLFEYFSETQRNKGNFPGRFSGRQFSNSRSEMNVSTLELGDSALYLCASSQGQGLTNYGYTFGSGTRLTVV.

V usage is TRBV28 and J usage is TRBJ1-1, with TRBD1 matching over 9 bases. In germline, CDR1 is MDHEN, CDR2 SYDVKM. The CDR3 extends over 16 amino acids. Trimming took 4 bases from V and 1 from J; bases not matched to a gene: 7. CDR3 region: CASSSSGTGKNTEAFF. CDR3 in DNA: TGTGCCAGCAGTTCATCCGGGACAGGGAAGAACACTGAAGCTTTCTTT.